Listed below are T cell receptor beta chains from one sample, sequenced in a study of cytomegalovirus exposure and HLA in healthy donors. The method was immunoSEQ multiplex PCR; TCRdb's version includes in-frame clones alone and lacks a portion of them. Of 130,000 or so clones listed, around 84% are singletons. What was sequenced was PBMCs. The origin of the receptors is a woman between 40 and 55 years old in good health and CMV-seronegative. Each CDR3 is given with its conserved first and last residue. D genes are given only for firm matches. The size entry is marked missing in some rows and otherwise reads once, few, many or a size class.

TGCGCCAGCAGCTTGTTGGGGGGGCGCACAGATACGCAGTATTTT | CASSLLGGRTDTQYF | 15 | TRBV5-1 | - | - | TRBJ2-3
TGTGCCAGTAGTATTCAGAGACTAGCGGGCCACAATGAGCAGTTCTTC | CASSIQRLAGHNEQFF | 16 | TRBV19 | TRBD2 | - | TRBJ2-1
TGTGCCAGCAGCTCCCAGACAGGGCCCAATTCACCCCTCCACTTT | CASSSQTGPNSPLHF | 15 | TRBV11-2 | TRBD1 | - | TRBJ1-6
TGTGCCAGCAGCTTAAGGGGACTAGCGGGAGGAATCAACACCGGGGAGCTGTTTTTT | CASSLRGLAGGINTGELFF | 19 | TRBV7-2 | TRBD2 | - | TRBJ2-2
TGCAGCGTTGTGGTGACAGAAGGTTACACTGAAGCTTTCTTT | CSVVVTEGYTEAFF | 14 | TRBV29-1 | - | - | TRBJ1-1
TGCAGCGTCGGGCAGGGGGCGGGAAAGACCCAGTACTTC | CSVGQGAGKTQYF | 13 | TRBV29-1 | TRBD1 | - | TRBJ2-5
TGTGCCAGCACACCAGTGGCGGGATCCTACGAGCAGTACTTC | CASTPVAGSYEQYF | 14 | TRBV11-2 | - | - | TRBJ2-7
TGTGCCAGCAGCGCCGCCGGGACAGACAATCAGCCCCAGCATTTT | CASSAAGTDNQPQHF | 15 | TRBV7-9 | TRBD1 | - | TRBJ1-5
TGCGCCAGCAGCTTGGCAGCGGGCGGCACAGATACGCAGTATTTT | CASSLAAGGTDTQYF | 15 | TRBV5-1 | - | few | TRBJ2-3
TGCAGCGTTCTCCAAAACTCGGCGGGAAAAGCTTTCTTT | CSVLQNSAGKAFF | 13 | TRBV29-1 | - | - | TRBJ1-1
TGTGCCAGCAGAGCTGAGAATAACCCCTACAATGAGCAGTTCTTC | CASRAENNPYNEQFF | 15 | TRBV7-3 | - | - | TRBJ2-1
TGTGCCAGCAGTGCAAGGGGGCCGGGCAATCAGCCCCAGCATTTT | CASSARGPGNQPQHF | 15 | TRBV28 | TRBD1 | - | TRBJ1-5
TGTGCCAGCAGCTTTCCAGGATTTAGCGGGAGTTTTTCAGATACGCAGTATTTT | CASSFPGFSGSFSDTQYF | 18 | TRBV5-8 | TRBD2 | - | TRBJ2-3
TGTGCCAGCTCACAGCAAGCGAACACCGGGGAGCTGTTTTTT | CASSQQANTGELFF | 14 | TRBV18 | - | - | TRBJ2-2
TGCGCCAGCAGCGAGGGAGGGACAGGGGGAAGCGTTTATGGCTACACCTTC | CASSEGGTGGSVYGYTF | 17 | TRBV9 | TRBD1 | - | TRBJ1-2
TGTGCCAGCACGACAGGGGGCGGTGAGCAGTTCTTC | CASTTGGGEQFF | 12 | TRBV6-5 | TRBD1 | once | TRBJ2-1
TGTGCCAGCAGTGGTAACAGGGTAGCTTTCTTT | CASSGNRVAFF | 11 | TRBV6-5 | - | few | TRBJ1-1